The next 32 T cell receptor beta chains were all read from a single sample in a study of T cell responses to AZD1222 COVID-19 vaccine. Sequencing was performed with immunoSEQ multiplex PCR; in TCRdb, only in-frame clones are kept and a portion is missing. Counted here are 100,000 or so clones, about 89% occurring once; the ten biggest clones make up around 3.5%. This material consisted of peripheral blood, taken on day 0 of AZD1222 vaccination. These TCRs come from an adult in good health.

The J gene is TRBJ2-1, the V gene TRBV28, with TRBD2 matching over 8 bases. Germline loops: CDR1 MDHEN, CDR2 SYDVKM. The junction had 15 bases not matched to a gene; V was cut back by 7 bases and J by 10 bases. This CDR3 has 15 residues. The CDR3 nucleotides are TGTGCCAGCATTTCAGCGGGGGACCCGACTTCGGAGCAGTTCTTC. Translating it yields CASISAGDPTSEQFF.

The chain is built from TRBV7-9 and TRBJ2-7; D unclear. This CDR3 spans 11 amino acids. Per germline, CDR1 SEHNR and CDR2 FQNEAQ (reference sequence). V was shortened by 3 bases and J by 0 bases, with 0 bases between the two germline ends. The CDR3, as DNA: TGTGCCAGCAGCTTCTCCTACGAGCAGTACTTC. Its translation: CASSFSYEQYF.

V and J are TRBV6-5 and TRBJ2-1; D assignment may be TRBD1 or TRBD2 (6 bases each). V lost 5 bases and J 9 bases, leaving 17 bases between the germline ends. Per germline, CDR1 MNHEY and CDR2 SVGAGI. The CDR3 consists of 14 residues. The CDR3 DNA sequence: TGTGCCAGCAGTACAAGCATCGGGGGCGGTGAGCAGTTCTTC. Its translation is CASSTSIGGGEQFF.

The rearrangement links TRBV6-5 to TRBJ2-1; 9 bases agree with TRBD2. CDR1 and CDR2 from the germline V gene are MNHEY and SVGAGI. This CDR3 is 15 amino acids long. The trim removed 2 bases at V and 6 bases at J, leaving 5 bases unmatched. Here the CDR3 DNA reads TGTGCCAGCAGTTACGGCCTAGCGGGGTCCAATGAGCAGTTCTTC. This sequence encodes CASSYGLAGSNEQFF.

This chain joins TRBV11-2 and TRBJ2-3, with D perhaps matching TRBD1 (6 bases). Looked up from germline, CDR1 is SGHAT and CDR2 is FQNNGV. The V end was cut by 1 base, the J end by 2 bases, with 7 bases between. The CDR3 totals 14 residues. The CDR3 nucleotides read TGTGCCAGCAGCTTAGGGGGGCTCACAGATACGCAGTATTTT. As protein: CASSLGGLTDTQYF. Full variable domain (rest looked up from reference TRBV11-2 and TRBJ2-3): EAGVAQSPRYKIIEKRQSVAFWCNPISGHATLYWYQQILGQGPKLLIQFQNNGVVDDSQLPKDRFSAERLKGVDSTLKIQPAKLEDSAVYLCASSLGGLTDTQYFGPGTRLTVL.

The chain employs TRBV5-1 and TRBJ1-2, with D possibly TRBD1 on 5 matching bases. Germline V CDR1 and CDR2: SGHRS, YFSETQ. This CDR3 comprises 13 residues. The V end lost 0 bases, the J end lost 5 bases, and 8 bases lay between the germline ends. DNA of the CDR3: TGCGCCAGCAGCTTGGGGGGGAGATATGGCTACACCTTC. Translated: CASSLGGRYGYTF.

J is TRBJ1-3 and V is TRBV10-3; D gene uncertain. Germline lookup yields CDR1 ENHRY and CDR2 SYGVKD. V lost 0 bases to trimming and J lost 4 bases, with 13 bases between them. The CDR3 is 16 residues long. The CDR3 protein is CAISESRSAVGNTIYF. In nucleotides, the CDR3 is TGTGCCATCAGTGAGTCGCGGTCGGCAGTCGGAAACACCATATATTTT.

This chain joins TRBV7-9 and TRBJ2-3, with 8 bases identical to TRBD1. The CDR3 is 15 amino acids. The V gene end was trimmed by 5 bases and the J gene end by 0 bases; junction bases not matched to a gene: 4. Looked up from germline, CDR1 is SEHNR and CDR2 is FQNEAQ (reference sequence). This CDR3 is CASSQTGGSTDTQYF. In DNA form, the CDR3 reads TGTGCCAGCAGCCAAACAGGGGGTAGCACAGATACGCAGTATTTT.

The rearrangement links TRBV6-5 to TRBJ1-2; weak D call: TRBD1 (5 bases). Germline lookup yields CDR1 MNHEY and CDR2 SVGAGI. The CDR3 consists of 13 residues. The V end lost 7 bases, the J end lost 4 bases, and 13 bases lay between the germline ends. The CDR3 spells CASTPGGVYGYTF. DNA of the CDR3: TGTGCCAGCACCCCGGGAGGGGTCTATGGCTACACCTTC.

The chain uses TRBV7-9 and TRBJ2-2; weak D call: TRBD2 (7 bases). V was pared by 4 bases and J by 7 bases, with 28 bases between. There are 19 residues in the CDR3. The germline CDR1 and CDR2 sequences are SEHNR and FQNEAQ (reference sequence). This CDR3 is CASSSVLTGGPMRVGELFF. In nucleotides, the CDR3 is TGTGCCAGCAGCTCCGTCCTGACGGGGGGCCCCATGAGAGTCGGGGAGCTGTTTTTT.

The V call is TRBV7-2, the J call TRBJ1-5; D gene unclear. The CDR3 contains 14 residues. The V gene lost 4 bases and the J gene lost 6 bases, with 13 bases spanning the gap. Per germline, CDR1 SGHTA and CDR2 FQGNSA. Written as DNA, the CDR3 is TGTGCCAGCAGCTCGGGAGAGTGGGGTCAGCCCCAGCATTTT. This codes for CASSSGEWGQPQHF.

This clone has a handful of counts. This sequence joins TRBV3-1 (or the pseudogene TRBV3-2) and TRBJ2-7; the match to TRBD1 covers 9 bases. The germline V gene has CDR1 LGHDT and CDR2 YNNKEL (reference sequence). The CDR3 covers 14 residues. The V segment lost 4 bases and the J segment 2 bases; nucleotides outside the gene matches: 3. The CDR3 loop reads CASSRDRATYEQYF. CDR3 coding DNA: TGTGCCAGCAGCCGGGACAGGGCCACCTACGAGCAGTACTTC.

This clone was seen only once. The chain recombines TRBV10-3 with TRBJ2-7, with 7 bases fitting TRBD1. This CDR3 spans 14 amino acids. The V and J ends lost 3 bases and 4 bases, in that order; junction bases with no gene match: 6. Per the germline V gene, CDR1 is ENHRY and CDR2 is SYGVKD. The CDR3 region is CAISDINRGYEQYF. The CDR3 region has the DNA TGTGCCATCAGTGATATAAACAGGGGTTACGAGCAGTACTTC.

The rearrangement links TRBV5-4 to TRBJ2-2, with TRBD2 identical over 13 bases. CDR1 is SGHNT, CDR2 YYREEE, per germline (reference sequence). The CDR3 is 17 residues long. The J segment lost 3 bases and the V segment lost 4 bases, leaving 6 bases of the junction unmatched. CDR3 region: CASSPGLAGHYTGELFF. The CDR3 DNA follows: TGTGCCAGCAGCCCGGGACTAGCGGGGCACTACACCGGGGAGCTGTTTTTT.

The chain combines TRBV7-9 with TRBJ1-1, with D uncertain. CDR1 is SEHNR and CDR2 is FQNEAQ in the germline V gene (reference sequence). CDR3 length: 13 residues. The V end was cut by 2 bases, the J end by 4 bases, with 8 bases between. CDR3 DNA sequence: TGTGCCAGCAGCTTAATTTCGGGCACTGAAGCTTTCTTT. It translates to CASSLISGTEAFF.

The V gene is TRBV25-1, the J gene TRBJ1-2; D remains unclear. This CDR3 has 14 residues. Germline CDR1 reads MGHDK; CDR2 reads SYGVNS. Trimming took 1 base from V and 2 from J, leaving 8 bases between them. CDR3: CASSELERNYGYTF. The CDR3 DNA reads TGTGCCAGCAGTGAATTGGAGAGGAACTATGGCTACACCTTC.

V is TRBV4-2 and J is TRBJ1-5; TRBD1 aligns across 7 bases. V trimming: 1 base; J trimming: 3 bases; junction bases outside the gene matches: 9. The CDR3 runs 17 residues. Germline V gives CDR1 LGHNA, CDR2 YNFKEQ. The CDR3 DNA is TGTGCCAGCAGCCAAGGGGGGCAGGGGGATCTCAATCAGCCCCAGCATTTT. Its translation: CASSQGGQGDLNQPQHF.

The chain links TRBV7-9 to TRBJ2-3, with D perhaps matching TRBD1 (5 bases). Germline V gene data show CDR1 as SEHNR and CDR2 as FQNEAQ (reference sequence). The ends were cut back, 5 bases at V and 2 bases at J, with 14 bases in the middle. CDR3 size: 15 residues. The CDR3 reads CASSPARVSTDTQYF. Here the CDR3 DNA reads TGTGCCAGCAGCCCGGCCAGGGTTTCCACAGATACGCAGTATTTT.

V usage is TRBV6-1 and J usage is TRBJ2-3; 9 nucleotides line up with TRBD2. Germline V CDR1 and CDR2: MNHNS, SASEGT. The CDR3 contains 18 residues. Germline trimming cut 2 bases from V and 3 bases from J; bases unmatched to any gene: 12. CDR3 loop: CASSERGGGAGPTDTQYF. The DNA for the CDR3 is TGTGCCAGCAGTGAACGAGGCGGGGGGGCCGGTCCGACAGATACGCAGTATTTT.

This sequence joins TRBV5-5 and TRBJ1-2; the D gene is possibly TRBD1 (5 bases). The V end lost 0 bases, the J end lost 10 bases, and 22 bases lay between the germline ends. The CDR3 length is 16 residues. Per germline, CDR1 SGHKS and CDR2 YYEKEE (reference sequence). CDR3 sequence: CASSLGPGTSPVSYTF. In DNA form, the CDR3 reads TGTGCCAGCAGCTTGGGTCCCGGGACTTCCCCGGTCTCCTACACCTTC.

This chain uses TRBV10-3 with TRBJ1-2; D is uncertain. V was pared by 3 bases and J by 8 bases, with 16 bases between. CDR3 length: 14 amino acids. Looked up from germline, CDR1 is ENHRY and CDR2 is SYGVKD. The CDR3 loop is CAISDLGRNRGYTF. The DNA of the CDR3 is TGTGCCATCAGTGATCTGGGCCGTAATAGGGGCTACACCTTC.

The chain uses TRBV7-3 and TRBJ2-2; TRBD1 matches 8 bases. Per the germline V gene, CDR1 is SGHTA and CDR2 is FQGTGA. The J segment lost 3 bases and the V segment lost 5 bases, leaving 2 bases of the junction unmatched. The CDR3 loop spans 14 amino acids. The CDR3 region has the DNA TGTGCCAGCAGCGGGACAGGATACACCGGGGAGCTGTTTTTT. Its translation is CASSGTGYTGELFF.

CDR3 DNA: TGTGCCAGCAGCGTAGAGTGGAGCAGGGGGCTTTACACCATATATTTT. This translates into CASSVEWSRGLYTIYF. This chain uses TRBV9 with TRBJ1-3, with TRBD1 matching 8 bases. Germline CDR1 reads SGDLS; CDR2 reads YYNGEE. V was clipped by 0 bases and J by 8 bases; unmatched bases: 10. The CDR3 consists of 16 residues.

J is TRBJ1-1 and V is TRBV27; 7 nucleotides match TRBD1. Germline V gene data show CDR1 as MNHEY and CDR2 as SMNVEV (reference sequence). V lost 6 bases, J lost 4 bases, and 5 bases stayed unmatched. The CDR3 contains 13 residues. The DNA of the CDR3 is TGTGCCAGCAGGGCGACAGGGATCACTGAAGCTTTCTTT. Protein: CASRATGITEAFF.

The gene calls are TRBV14 and TRBJ2-7; D is tentatively TRBD1 or TRBD2 (5 bases each). V lost 4 bases and J 4 bases, leaving 14 bases between the germline ends. Germline lookup yields CDR1 SGHDN and CDR2 FVKESK. This CDR3 region has 14 residues. The CDR3 sequence: CASSRPGTHYEQYF. Here the CDR3 DNA reads TGTGCCAGCAGCCGCCCCGGGACCCATTACGAGCAGTACTTC.

This clone was counted only a few times. This rearrangement joins TRBV5-1 to TRBJ1-3; TRBD1 matches at 8 bases. Looked up from germline, CDR1 is SGHRS and CDR2 is YFSETQ. This CDR3 is 15 amino acids long. V shed 4 bases, J shed 0 bases, and the junction held 3 bases outside the gene matches. The CDR3 reads CASSIDRGSGNTIYF. CDR3 DNA: TGCGCCAGCAGCATAGACAGGGGCTCTGGAAACACCATATATTTT.

The genes are TRBV4-1 and TRBJ2-7; the match to TRBD2 covers 14 bases. Germline CDR1 and CDR2: MGHRA and YSYEKL. This CDR3 is built from 18 residues. V shed 4 bases, J shed 5 bases, and the junction held 13 bases outside the gene matches. The CDR3 loop reads CASSPGLAGGFGIDEQYF. The CDR3 coding sequence is TGCGCCAGCAGCCCCGGACTAGCGGGGGGTTTCGGGATCGACGAGCAGTACTTC.

The V call is TRBV7-8, the J call TRBJ2-5, with 14 positions matching TRBD2. Germline trimming cut 5 bases from V and 5 bases from J; bases unmatched to any gene: 4. The CDR3 has 15 residues. CDR1 and CDR2 from the germline V gene are SGHVS and FQNEAQ. The CDR3 DNA reads TGTGCCAGCAGCCTTGGGACTAGCGGGGGCGAGACCCAGTACTTC. It yields the protein CASSLGTSGGETQYF.

There are a few counts of this clone. This rearrangement joins TRBV10-1 to TRBJ2-1; D is perhaps TRBD1 (5 bases). The CDR3 contains 16 residues. The germline V gene has CDR1 WNHNN and CDR2 SYGVQD (reference sequence). Trimming took off 1 base at V and 0 bases at J, with 10 bases between the two ends. The CDR3 protein is CASSEFLGVSYNEQFF. CDR3 bases: TGCGCCAGCAGTGAGTTTTTAGGGGTCTCCTACAATGAGCAGTTCTTC.

The table lists this clone with a few counts. The J gene is TRBJ2-3, the V gene TRBV29-1; 10 bases map to TRBD2. Germline assignment: CDR1 SQVTM and CDR2 ANQGSEA. The junction had 9 bases not matched to a gene; V was cut back by 4 bases and J by 8 bases. This CDR3 region has 14 residues. For the CDR3, the DNA is TGCAGCGTTGGAGCCAGCGGGGGGGCGGGTACGCAGTATTTT. This gives the protein CSVGASGGAGTQYF.

V gene TRBV9 combines with J gene TRBJ1-2, with unresolved D. CDR1 is SGDLS, CDR2 YYNGEE, per germline. This CDR3 has 12 amino acids. Trimming removed 2 bases from V and 2 bases from J, with 4 bases in between. CDR3 loop: CASSVENYGYTF. Here the CDR3 DNA reads TGTGCCAGCAGCGTTGAGAACTATGGCTACACCTTC.

The chain combines TRBV4-1 with TRBJ1-3; 9 bases map to TRBD1. Germline-derived CDR1 and CDR2 are MGHRA and YSYEKL. The CDR3 length is 17 residues. V shed 5 bases and J 0 bases; nucleotides not matched to a gene: 8. The CDR3 reads CASSSPWDRVSGNTIYF. CDR3 coding DNA: TGCGCCAGCAGCTCTCCGTGGGACAGGGTCTCTGGAAACACCATATATTTT.